In this sample, the clone carrying this TCR beta chain turned up many times. TCRdb reprocessed the RACE reads via MiXCR and lists one record per CDR3 protein. The repertoire holds about 120,000 distinct CDR3 sequences, with 11% as singletons. The time point was: patch test 3, about 24 weeks after DPC sensitization. The treatment: therapeutic diphenylcyclopropenone sensitization with weekly scalp DPC. Participating donors were patients with alopecia, aged 18 to 70 years, considered appropriate candidates for DPC. This entry belongs to a study of human T cells and chemical hapten exposure. The overall study: Weekly administration of diphenylcyclopropenone to the scalp of patients continued throughout the roughly 25-week study.

The CDR3 contains 14 residues. Germline V gene data show CDR1 as DFQATT and CDR2 as SNEGSKA (reference sequence). V lost 5 bases to trimming and J lost 2 bases; unmatched junction nucleotides: 7. V and J are TRBV20-1 and TRBJ2-7, with TRBD1 identical over 9 bases. The sequencing here drew on whole blood, taken in connection with sensitization to the hapten diphenylcyclopropenone (DPC). The clonotype originates from a woman in her forties or fifties with alopecia areata. Some clones in this sample may be carry-over from other donors' samples. CDR3 residues: CSAPWDRETYEQYF. CDR3 DNA sequence: TGCAGTGCTCCATGGGACAGGGAAACCTACGAGCAGTACTTC.